This T cell receptor (beta chain) emerged from a study of T-cell memory formation after mild COVID-19. As for the study in general: Clustering of TCRs was largely donor specific. General study findings and limits: A subset of responding clones appeared in pre-infection memory, suggesting cross-reactive memory joined. Day 15 to 85 contracting clones showed balanced CD4/CD8; later expanders leaned CD4+.

This clonotype has only a few counts. Its antigen is currently unknown. Germline V gene sequence: CDR1 SGHTA, CDR2 FQGTGA. V lost 10 bases, J lost 0 bases, and 12 bases lay in between. The CDR3 totals 13 residues. Sample barcodes and UMIs were carried by the TCR alpha and TCR beta cDNA libraries that 5'RACE generated with constant-segment primers. One entry per CDR3 protein results from TCRdb running MiXCR on the 5' RACE reads. Among a few hundred thousand distinct CDR3 sequences listed, 27% were seen once. Sequenced sample: PBMCs or a T cell subset sorted from them (not recorded which). This clonotype was sampled from an adult woman who had mild COVID-19 (a few samples of this study predate the infection). Cell type and time point are not known. V gene TRBV7-3 combines with J gene TRBJ1-1, with D unclear. CDR3 in amino acids: CATQQIMNTEAFF. In nucleotides, the CDR3 is TGTGCCACCCAACAGATCATGAACACTGAAGCTTTCTTT. Together with reference TRBV7-3 and TRBJ1-1, the CDR3 gives the full variable domain: GAGVSQTPSNKVTEKGKYVELRCDPISGHTALYWYRQSLGQGPEFLIYFQGTGAADDSGLPNDRFFAVRPEGSVSTLKIQRTERGDSAVYLCATQQIMNTEAFFGQGTRLTVV.